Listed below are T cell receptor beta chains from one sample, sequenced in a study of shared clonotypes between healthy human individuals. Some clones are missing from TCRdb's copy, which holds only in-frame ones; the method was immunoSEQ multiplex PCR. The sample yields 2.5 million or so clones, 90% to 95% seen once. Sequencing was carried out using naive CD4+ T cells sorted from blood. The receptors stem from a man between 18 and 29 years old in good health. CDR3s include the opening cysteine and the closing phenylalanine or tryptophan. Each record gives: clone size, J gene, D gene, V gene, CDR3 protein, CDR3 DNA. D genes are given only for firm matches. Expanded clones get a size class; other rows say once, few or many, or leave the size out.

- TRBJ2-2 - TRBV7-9 CASRPGSGGELFF TGTGCCAGCAGACCCGGCAGTGGCGGGGAGCTGTTTTTT
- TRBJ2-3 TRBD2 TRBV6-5 CASSYREGQSGDTQYF TGTGCCAGCAGTTATCGGGAGGGGCAATCTGGAGATACGCAGTATTTT
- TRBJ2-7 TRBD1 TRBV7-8 CASSPSTGGLDEQYF TGTGCCAGCAGCCCTTCGACAGGGGGATTGGACGAGCAGTACTTC
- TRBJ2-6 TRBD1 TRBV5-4 CASSQVGQGLANVLTF TGTGCCAGCAGCCAAGTCGGACAGGGTTTGGCCAACGTCCTGACTTTC
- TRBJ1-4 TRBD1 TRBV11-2 CASSRTGVTTNEKLFF TGTGCCAGCAGCCGGACAGGGGTGACGACTAATGAAAAACTGTTTTTT
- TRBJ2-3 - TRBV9 CASSVGPATDTQYF TGTGCCAGCAGCGTAGGACCAGCCACAGATACGCAGTATTTT
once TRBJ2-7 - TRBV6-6 CASLNGGSYEQYF TGTGCCAGTTTAAATGGCGGATCCTACGAGCAGTACTTC
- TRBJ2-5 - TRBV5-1 CASSLGPTAETQYF TGCGCCAGCAGCTTGGGGCCCACAGCAGAGACCCAGTACTTC
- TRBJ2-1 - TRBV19 CASSIDGGVPYNEQFF TGTGCCAGTAGTATAGATGGCGGGGTCCCCTACAATGAGCAGTTCTTC
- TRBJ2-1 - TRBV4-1 CASSQVSREQFF TGCGCCAGCAGCCAAGTATCCAGGGAGCAGTTCTTC
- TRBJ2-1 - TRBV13 CASSFPVRGTPNNEQFF TGTGCCAGCAGTTTCCCCGTCCGGGGGACTCCCAATAATGAGCAGTTCTTC
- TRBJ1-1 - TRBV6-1 CASSDRGLNTEAFF TGTGCCAGCAGTGATAGGGGCCTGAACACTGAAGCTTTCTTT
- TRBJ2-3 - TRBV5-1 CASSSRAPSTQYF TGCGCCAGCAGCAGCCGGGCTCCCAGTACGCAGTATTTT
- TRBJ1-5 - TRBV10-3 CAISPDLIGQPQHF TGTGCCATCTCACCCGATCTGATCGGTCAGCCCCAGCATTTT
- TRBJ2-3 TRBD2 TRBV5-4 CASSLALAGGPATDTQYF TGTGCCAGCAGCTTGGCTTTAGCGGGAGGGCCAGCCACAGATACGCAGTATTTT
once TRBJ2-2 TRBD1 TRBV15 CATSRDFGQGTGELFF TGTGCCACCAGCAGAGATTTCGGACAGGGGACCGGGGAGCTGTTTTTT
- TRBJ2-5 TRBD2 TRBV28 CASSLLMSGGDF TGTGCCAGCAGTCTTCTCATGAGCGGGGGGGACTTC
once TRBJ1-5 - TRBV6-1 CASRRGGQGYQPQHF TGTGCCAGCAGGCGGGGGGGTCAAGGGTATCAGCCCCAGCATTTT
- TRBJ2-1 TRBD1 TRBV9 CASSQGGPEQFF TGTGCCAGCAGCCAAGGGGGCCCTGAGCAGTTCTTC
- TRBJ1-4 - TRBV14 CASSRGRLRDNEKLFF TGTGCCAGCAGCCGAGGACGGTTGAGGGATAATGAAAAACTGTTTTTT
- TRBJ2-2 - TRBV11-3 CASSDQTGELFF TGTGCCAGCAGCGATCAGACCGGGGAGCTGTTTTTT
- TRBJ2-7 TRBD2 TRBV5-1 CASGAPERGEQYF TGCGCCAGCGGGGCGCCCGAGCGGGGGGAGCAGTACTTC
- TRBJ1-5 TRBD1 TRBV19 CASRPTGSNQPQHF TGTGCCAGTAGGCCGACAGGGAGCAATCAGCCCCAGCATTTT
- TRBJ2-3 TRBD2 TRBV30 CAWTRGVTDTQYF TGTGCCTGGACCCGGGGGGTGACAGATACGCAGTATTTT
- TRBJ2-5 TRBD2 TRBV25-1 CASSESRTSGETQYF TGTGCCAGCAGTGAATCCCGGACTAGCGGGGAGACCCAGTACTTC
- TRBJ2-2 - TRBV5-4 CASSLRGKNTGELFF TGTGCCAGCAGCTTGCGGGGAAAGAACACCGGGGAGCTGTTTTTT
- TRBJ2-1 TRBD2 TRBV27 CASLLRGGRGEQFF TGTGCCAGCTTATTACGGGGGGGCAGGGGTGAGCAGTTCTTC
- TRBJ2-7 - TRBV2 CASSGGTEQYF TGTGCCAGCAGTGGGGGGACGGAGCAGTACTTC
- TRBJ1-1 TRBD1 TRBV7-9 CASSDRATEAFF TGTGCCAGCAGCGACAGGGCCACTGAAGCTTTCTTT
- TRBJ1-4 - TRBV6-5 CASSYSGGNEKLFF TGTGCCAGCAGTTATTCCGGGGGGAATGAAAAACTGTTTTTT
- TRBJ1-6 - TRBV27 CASSPRTDHNSPLHF TGTGCCAGCAGTCCGAGGACAGACCATAATTCACCCCTCCACTTT
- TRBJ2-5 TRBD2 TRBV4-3 CASCLIPGLAGGPGQETQYF TGCGCCAGCTGCCTCATCCCGGGACTAGCGGGAGGGCCAGGTCAAGAGACCCAGTACTTC